This entry is about one TCR beta chain. This specimen comes from a study of blood T cell repertoires in COVID-19. The overall study: Specimens from acute and convalescent COVID-19 originated in the United States, Italy and Spain.

In the source study's methods: Amplification of reference gene primers provided the estimated nucleated cell counts. TCRdb's table, derived via immunoSEQ multiplex PCR, lists solely in-frame clones and lacks some. V, J and clone size were drawn from that table, and D and trimming were deduced from the DNA. The profile shows some 240,000 clones, around 84% of them singletons. The CDR3 sequence is 13 residues long. Trimming left V 3 bases short and J 9 bases short, with 13 bases between. From germline, CDR1 is SGDLS and CDR2 YYNGEE. The chain is built from TRBV9 and TRBJ1-3, with D uncertain. Material for sequencing was peripheral blood. This TCR came from a middle-aged woman who had recovered from COVID-19. Here the CDR3 reads CASSASTASTIYF. The CDR3 nucleotides are TGTGCCAGCAGCGCATCCACAGCTTCCACCATATATTTT.